A selection of T cell receptor beta chains follows, all from one sample in a study of blood T cell repertoires in COVID-19. Measured with immunoSEQ multiplex PCR; TCRdb has only the in-frame clones, and not every one. Here the sample spans about 95,000 clones, about 89% being singletons. Sequencing input: peripheral blood. All receptors derive from a woman aged 70-85 years with acute or convalescent COVID-19. CDR3s include the opening cysteine and the closing phenylalanine or tryptophan. A D gene is named only where the DNA matches it firmly. Clone size is given for some rows only: seen once, a few or many times, or a class if the clone is expanded.

>-|TRBV3-1/TRBV3-2|TRBJ2-1|-
TGTGCCAGCAGCCAAGATCCCACCTACAATGAGCAGTTCTTC
CASSQDPTYNEQFF
>-|TRBV6-6|TRBJ1-1|-
TGTGCCAGCAGTTATTTGCTTCGGGTTTTCTTT
CASSYLLRVFF
>-|TRBV30|TRBJ2-1|TRBD2
TGTGCCTGGAGCGAGGCTAGCGGGCGGCCTACCTACAATGAGCAGTTCTTC
CAWSEASGRPTYNEQFF
>-|TRBV28|TRBJ2-5|TRBD1
TGTGCCAGCAGCCATGGACAGGGGGCGCGGGAGACCCAGTACTTC
CASSHGQGARETQYF
>-|TRBV6-6|TRBJ2-7|TRBD2
TGTGCCAGCAGTCGGCTAATCGCGGGAGGTGGCGAGCAGTACTTC
CASSRLIAGGGEQYF
>-|TRBV7-9|TRBJ1-2|TRBD1
TGTGCCAGCAACCGGGACAGCGTCTATGGCTACACCTTC
CASNRDSVYGYTF
>-|TRBV28|TRBJ1-5|TRBD1
TGTGCCAGCAGGGGACAGTACAATCAGCCCCAGCATTTT
CASRGQYNQPQHF
>-|TRBV6-5|TRBJ1-2|TRBD1
TGTGCCAGCAGTTACGGACAGGAAAACTATGGCTACACCTTC
CASSYGQENYGYTF
>-|TRBV11-3|TRBJ2-7|-
TGTGCCAGCAGTAGGGGTGGGTCCTACGAGCAGTACTTC
CASSRGGSYEQYF
>-|TRBV11-2|TRBJ1-2|-
TGTGCCAGCAGCTCCGGGTCCATCTATGGCTACACCTTC
CASSSGSIYGYTF
>-|TRBV30|TRBJ2-1|TRBD2
TGTGCCTGGAACACCGGGACTAGCGTCAATGAGCAGTTCTTC
CAWNTGTSVNEQFF
>-|TRBV6-1|TRBJ1-2|-
TGTGCCAGCAGTGAGGCAGGGATAGTTGGCTACACCTTC
CASSEAGIVGYTF
>-|TRBV7-9|TRBJ1-2|TRBD1
TGTGCCAGCAGCTTCCGGGGACAGGGACCAGTCTGGGTAAACTATGGCTACACCTTC
CASSFRGQGPVWVNYGYTF
>-|TRBV6-5|TRBJ1-1|-
TGTGCCAGCAGGCTGACAGAGAACACTGAAGCTTTCTTT
CASRLTENTEAFF
>-|TRBV24-1|TRBJ1-1|-
TGTGCCACCAGTGATTCTGGCAGAAGGAACACTGAAGCTTTCTTT
CATSDSGRRNTEAFF
>-|TRBV6-1|TRBJ1-4|TRBD1
TGTGCCAGCAGTGAAGCGGGGGACAGTGCAACTAATGAAAAACTGTTTTTT
CASSEAGDSATNEKLFF
>once|TRBV5-1|TRBJ1-1|TRBD1
TGCGCCAGCAGTCCTAGACAGGGCGAAGTGAACACTGAAGCTTTCTTT
CASSPRQGEVNTEAFF
>-|TRBV28|TRBJ2-1|TRBD2
TGTGCCAGCAGTGCCAGCTGGGCGGGAGTGCGTTGGAATGAGCAGTTCTTC
CASSASWAGVRWNEQFF
>once|TRBV18|TRBJ2-3|TRBD2
TGTGCCAGCGCCGGGCGGGAGACGGATACGCAGTATTTT
CASAGRETDTQYF
>-|TRBV5-4|TRBJ2-3|TRBD2
TGTGCCAGCAGCAAGGGACTAGCGGGAGGTAGTAGCACAGATACGCAGTATTTT
CASSKGLAGGSSTDTQYF
>-|TRBV11-3|TRBJ2-1|TRBD2
TGTGCCAGCAGCTTAGCGGGGGGGTACAATGAGCAGTTCTTC
CASSLAGGYNEQFF
>-|TRBV4-1|TRBJ2-5|-
TGCGCCAGCAGCCAAGGGGGCACCGGAGGGCGTTGGGAGACCCAGTACTTC
CASSQGGTGGRWETQYF
>-|TRBV24-1|TRBJ2-1|TRBD2
TGTGCCACCAGTTTCGGGACTAGCGGGAGCCCATCATGGAATGAGCAGTTCTTC
CATSFGTSGSPSWNEQFF
>-|TRBV6-1|TRBJ1-2|-
TGTGCCAGCAGTGAAGCAGGGGGAGTGATTGGCTACACCTTC
CASSEAGGVIGYTF
>-|TRBV6-6|TRBJ1-3|TRBD1
TGTGCCAGCCAAGATGGGCCCGGGACAGGGGGAAACACCATATATTTT
CASQDGPGTGGNTIYF
>-|TRBV3-1/TRBV3-2|TRBJ1-1|TRBD1
TGTGCCAGCAGCCAAGTTCGGGGACAGGGGAGACGAGACACTGAAGCTTTCTTT
CASSQVRGQGRRDTEAFF
>-|TRBV27|TRBJ2-2|TRBD2
TGTGCCAGCAGTTCACAGACTAGCGGGAGTGGGGAGCTGTTTTTT
CASSSQTSGSGELFF
>-|TRBV7-9|TRBJ1-6|-
TGTGCCAGCAGTCAGAAAATTGGACAAAGTTCTAATTCACCCCTCCACTTT
CASSQKIGQSSNSPLHF
>-|TRBV7-6|TRBJ1-6|-
TGTGCCAGCAGCCCTTGGGGGCCAGGGTCGGATTCACCCCTCCACTTT
CASSPWGPGSDSPLHF
>-|TRBV2|TRBJ2-7|TRBD2
TGTGCCAGCAAGCGGGGGATTAGCGGGATATCGATCTACGAGCAGTACTTC
CASKRGISGISIYEQYF
>once|TRBV2|TRBJ2-3|TRBD2
TGTGCCAGCAGTGGAGGCGGGGGGTATACTAGCACAGATACGCAGTATTTT
CASSGGGGYTSTDTQYF
>-|TRBV10-1|TRBJ2-1|TRBD2
TGCGCCAGCAGTGAGTCGATAGCGGGACTCGGCAATGAGCAGTTCTTC
CASSESIAGLGNEQFF
>-|TRBV19|TRBJ1-2|-
TGTGCCAGTAACCCGACAGTAGCCTATGGCTACACCTTC
CASNPTVAYGYTF
>-|TRBV25-1|TRBJ2-2|TRBD2
TGTGCCAGCCGCGCCGGGACTAGCGGGGGGACCGGGGAGCTGTTTTTT
CASRAGTSGGTGELFF
>once|TRBV7-6|TRBJ1-2|TRBD1
TGTGCCAGCAGCCAGGAATGGGGACAGGGTGCCGGCTACACCTTC
CASSQEWGQGAGYTF
>-|TRBV7-2|TRBJ1-1|TRBD1
TGTGCCAGCAGCACCCAGGGGGCCGGGAACACTGAAGCTTTCTTT
CASSTQGAGNTEAFF
>few|TRBV19|TRBJ2-1|TRBD1
TGTGCCAGTAGTGTGGGACAGGGGGTGGGTGAGCAGTTCTTC
CASSVGQGVGEQFF